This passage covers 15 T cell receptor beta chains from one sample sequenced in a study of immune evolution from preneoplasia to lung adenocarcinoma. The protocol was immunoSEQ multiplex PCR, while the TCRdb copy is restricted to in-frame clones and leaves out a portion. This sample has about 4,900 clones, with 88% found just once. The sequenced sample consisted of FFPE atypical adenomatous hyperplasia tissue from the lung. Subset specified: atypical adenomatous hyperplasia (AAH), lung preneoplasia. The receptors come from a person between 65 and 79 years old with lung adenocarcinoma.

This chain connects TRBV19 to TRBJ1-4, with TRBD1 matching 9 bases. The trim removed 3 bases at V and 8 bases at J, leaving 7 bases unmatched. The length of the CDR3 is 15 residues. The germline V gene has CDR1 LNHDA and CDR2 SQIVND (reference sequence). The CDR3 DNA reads TGTGCCAGTAGTATCCAGGGACAGGGTGGAGAAAAACTGTTTTTT. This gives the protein CASSIQGQGGEKLFF.

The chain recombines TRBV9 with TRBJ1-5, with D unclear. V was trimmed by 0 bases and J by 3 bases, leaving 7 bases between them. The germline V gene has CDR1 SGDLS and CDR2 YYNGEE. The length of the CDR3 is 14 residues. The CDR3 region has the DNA TGTGCCAGCAGCGTAGCGGGCACCAATCAGCCCCAGCATTTT. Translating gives CASSVAGTNQPQHF.

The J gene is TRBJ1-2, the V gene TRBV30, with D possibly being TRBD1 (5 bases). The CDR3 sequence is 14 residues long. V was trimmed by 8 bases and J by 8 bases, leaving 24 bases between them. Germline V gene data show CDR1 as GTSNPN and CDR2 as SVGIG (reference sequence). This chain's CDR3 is CAAMTGARSVGYTF. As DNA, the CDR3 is TGTGCCGCGATGACCGGGGCGCGGTCAGTAGGCTACACCTTC.

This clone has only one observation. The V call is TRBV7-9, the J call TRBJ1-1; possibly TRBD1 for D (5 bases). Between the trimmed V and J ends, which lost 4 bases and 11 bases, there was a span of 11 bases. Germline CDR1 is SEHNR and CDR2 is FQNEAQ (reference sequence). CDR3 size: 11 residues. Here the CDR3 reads CASSYRLGAFF. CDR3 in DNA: TGTGCCAGCAGCTACAGGTTGGGGGCTTTCTTT. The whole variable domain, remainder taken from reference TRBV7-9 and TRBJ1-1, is DTGVSQNPRHKITKRGQNVTFRCDPISEHNRLYWYRQTLGQGPEFLTYFQNEAQLEKSRLLSDRFSAERPKGSFSTLEIQRTEQGDSAMYLCASSYRLGAFFGQGTRLTVV.

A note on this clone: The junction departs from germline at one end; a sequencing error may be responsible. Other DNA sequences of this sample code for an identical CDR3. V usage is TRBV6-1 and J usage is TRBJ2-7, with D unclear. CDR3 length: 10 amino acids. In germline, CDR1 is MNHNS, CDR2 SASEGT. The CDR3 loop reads CASSAYEQYF. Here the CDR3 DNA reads TGTGCCAGTAGTGCATACGAGCAGTACTTC.

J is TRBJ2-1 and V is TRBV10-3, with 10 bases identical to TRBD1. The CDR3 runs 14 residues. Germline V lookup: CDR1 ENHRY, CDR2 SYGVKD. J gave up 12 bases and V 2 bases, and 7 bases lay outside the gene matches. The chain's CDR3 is CAISEDDRGPLQFF. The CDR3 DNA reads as TGTGCCATCAGTGAGGATGACAGGGGGCCCTTGCAGTTCTTC.

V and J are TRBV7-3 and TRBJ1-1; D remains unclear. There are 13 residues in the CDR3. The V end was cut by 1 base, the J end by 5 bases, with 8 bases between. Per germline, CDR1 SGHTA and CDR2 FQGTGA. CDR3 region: CASSLNTGTEAFF. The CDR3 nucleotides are TGTGCCAGCAGCTTAAATACTGGGACTGAAGCTTTCTTT.

CDR3 sequence: CASRIGQGPNYGYTF. DNA for the CDR3: TGTGCCAGCAGGATTGGACAGGGTCCCAACTATGGCTACACCTTC. The genes are TRBV6-1 and TRBJ1-2; 8 positions agree with TRBD1. The CDR3 loop spans 15 amino acids. Per the germline V gene, CDR1 is MNHNS and CDR2 is SASEGT. The trim removed 6 bases at V and 2 bases at J, leaving 8 bases unmatched.

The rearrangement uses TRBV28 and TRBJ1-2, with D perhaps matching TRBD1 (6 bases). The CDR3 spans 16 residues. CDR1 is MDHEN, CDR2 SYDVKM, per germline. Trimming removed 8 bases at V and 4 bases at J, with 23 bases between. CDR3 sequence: CASALWGALSSYGYTF. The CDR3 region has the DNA TGTGCCAGCGCTCTATGGGGGGCGTTATCGTCCTATGGCTACACCTTC.

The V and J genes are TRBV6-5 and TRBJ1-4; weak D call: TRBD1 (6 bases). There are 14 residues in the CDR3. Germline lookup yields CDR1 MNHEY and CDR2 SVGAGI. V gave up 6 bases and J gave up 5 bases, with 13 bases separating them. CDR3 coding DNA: TGTGCCAGCAGCGAGGACAGCGGGAATGAAAAACTGTTTTTT. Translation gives CASSEDSGNEKLFF.

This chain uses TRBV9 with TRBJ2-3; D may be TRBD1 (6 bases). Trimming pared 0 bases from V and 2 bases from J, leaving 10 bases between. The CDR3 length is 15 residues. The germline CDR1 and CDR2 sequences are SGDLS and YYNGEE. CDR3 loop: CASSVGGQSTDTQYF. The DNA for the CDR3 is TGTGCCAGCAGCGTAGGAGGACAGTCCACAGATACGCAGTATTTT.

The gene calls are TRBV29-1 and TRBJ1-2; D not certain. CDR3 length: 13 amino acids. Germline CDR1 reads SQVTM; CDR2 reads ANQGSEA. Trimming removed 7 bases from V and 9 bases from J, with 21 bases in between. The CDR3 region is CSADGVSAMRYTF. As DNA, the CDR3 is TGCAGCGCCGATGGGGTTTCGGCAATGCGCTACACCTTC.

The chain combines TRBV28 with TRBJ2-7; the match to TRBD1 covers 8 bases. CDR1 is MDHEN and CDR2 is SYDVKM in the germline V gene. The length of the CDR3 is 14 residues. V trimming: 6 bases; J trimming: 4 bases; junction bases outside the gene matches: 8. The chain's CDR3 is CASRGQGAFYEQYF. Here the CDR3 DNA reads TGTGCCAGCAGGGGGCAGGGGGCCTTTTACGAGCAGTACTTC. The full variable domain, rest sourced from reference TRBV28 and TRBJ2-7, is DVKVTQSSRYLVKRTGEKVFLECVQDMDHENMFWYRQDPGLGLRLIYFSYDVKMKEKGDIPEGYSVSREKKERFSLILESASTNQTSMYLCASRGQGAFYEQYFGPGTRLTVT.

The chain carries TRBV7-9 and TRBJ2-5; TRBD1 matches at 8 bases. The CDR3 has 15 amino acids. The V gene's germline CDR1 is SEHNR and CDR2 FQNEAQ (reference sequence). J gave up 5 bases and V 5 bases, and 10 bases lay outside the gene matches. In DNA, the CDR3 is TGTGCCAGCAGCCCGTGGACAGGGTGGGGCGAGACCCAGTACTTC. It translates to CASSPWTGWGETQYF. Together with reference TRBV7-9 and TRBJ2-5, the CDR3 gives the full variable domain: DTGVSQNPRHKITKRGQNVTFRCDPISEHNRLYWYRQTLGQGPEFLTYFQNEAQLEKSRLLSDRFSAERPKGSFSTLEIQRTEQGDSAMYLCASSPWTGWGETQYFGPGTRLLVL.

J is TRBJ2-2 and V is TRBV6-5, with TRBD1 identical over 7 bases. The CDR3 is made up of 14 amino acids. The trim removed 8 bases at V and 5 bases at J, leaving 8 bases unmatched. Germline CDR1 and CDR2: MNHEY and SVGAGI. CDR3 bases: TGTGCCAGCCAAAGAGGGGGCGGGACCGGGGAGCTGTTTTTT. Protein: CASQRGGGTGELFF.